The T cell receptor beta chain under discussion was sequenced for a study of blood T cell repertoires in COVID-19. Germline loops: CDR1 LGHDT, CDR2 YNNKEL (reference sequence). The junction had 7 bases not matched to a gene; V was cut back by 6 bases and J by 6 bases. This CDR3 has 14 residues. Clones were sequenced by immunoSEQ multiplex PCR, and TCRdb holds only the in-frame ones, with some missing. The sample lists more than 110,000 clones, around 90% occurring once. The sequence came from a woman over 75 with acute or convalescent COVID-19. The genes are TRBV3-1 (or the pseudogene TRBV3-2) and TRBJ1-5, with 8 bases matching TRBD1. The source material was peripheral blood. The CDR3 loop is CASSSTGGGQPQHF. CDR3 DNA: TGTGCCAGCAGTAGCACAGGGGGGGGTCAGCCCCAGCATTTT.